This T cell receptor beta chain was retrieved from a study of CD8 T cells in ankylosing spondylitis. One entry per CDR3 protein results from TCRdb running MiXCR on the 5' RACE reads. Among around 150,000 distinct CDR3 sequences listed, 11% were seen once. This clonotype appeared a few times. This CDR3 comprises 12 residues. V shed 11 bases, J shed 6 bases, and the junction held 5 bases outside the gene matches. The germline V gene encodes CDR1 MNHNS and CDR2 SASEGT. The sample taken for sequencing was blood, either unsorted or a sorted T cell fraction (not recorded which). The J gene is TRBJ2-7, the V gene TRBV6-1, with 12 bases identical to TRBD2. The receptor comes from a male donor with ankylosing spondylitis or in good health (not recorded which). The CDR3 loop is CAVLAGGSEQYF. The CDR3 nucleotides are TGTGCCGTACTAGCGGGGGGTAGCGAGCAGTACTTC.